This T cell receptor (beta chain) was retrieved from a study of T cell responses to AZD1222 COVID-19 vaccine. Points on this clone: Its specificity is not known.

The assay was immunoSEQ multiplex PCR, and TCRdb's table has in-frame clones only and misses some. The repertoire holds about 120,000 clones, with roughly 85% as singletons. The germline gives CDR1 SGHTA, CDR2 FQGTGA. This CDR3 has 13 residues. With 2 bases removed from V and 6 bases from J, the gap between germline ends came to 9 bases. Study-wide points: Clonal diversity was possibly underestimated, and white British individuals and females predominated among donors. Reportedly, nearly half of unique spike TCRs recognized epitopes outside B.1.351/B.1.1.7 mutations. Rises in breadth and depth of Spike-specific TCRs came after two AZD1222 doses. Across spike, vaccine-associated CD4 TCRs were found, dominant at 160-218 and 743-854.

The clonotype originates from an adult in good health. This rearrangement joins TRBV7-3 to TRBJ2-3; possibly TRBD2 for D (5 bases). The sample here was peripheral blood, taken on day 0 of MenACWY control vaccination. DNA for the CDR3: TGTGCCAGCAGCTTACTAGCATCGGATACGCAGTATTTT. Protein: CASSLLASDTQYF.